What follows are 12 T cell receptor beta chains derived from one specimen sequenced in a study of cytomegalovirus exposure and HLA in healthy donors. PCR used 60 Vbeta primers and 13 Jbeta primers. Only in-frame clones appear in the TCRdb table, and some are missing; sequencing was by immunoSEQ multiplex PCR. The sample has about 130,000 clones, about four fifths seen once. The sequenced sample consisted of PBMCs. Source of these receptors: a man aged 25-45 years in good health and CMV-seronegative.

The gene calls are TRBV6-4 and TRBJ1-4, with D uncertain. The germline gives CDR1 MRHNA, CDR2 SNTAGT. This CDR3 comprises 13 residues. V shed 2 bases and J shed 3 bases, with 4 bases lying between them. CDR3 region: CASSDGPNEKLFF. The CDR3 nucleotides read TGTGCCAGCAGTGACGGGCCTAATGAAAAACTGTTTTTT.

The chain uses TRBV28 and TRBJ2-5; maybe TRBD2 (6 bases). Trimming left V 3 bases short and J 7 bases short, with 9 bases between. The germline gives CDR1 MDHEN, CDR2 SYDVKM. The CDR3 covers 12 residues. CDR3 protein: CASSFGSGTQYF. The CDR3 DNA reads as TGTGCCAGCAGTTTTGGTAGCGGGACCCAGTACTTC.

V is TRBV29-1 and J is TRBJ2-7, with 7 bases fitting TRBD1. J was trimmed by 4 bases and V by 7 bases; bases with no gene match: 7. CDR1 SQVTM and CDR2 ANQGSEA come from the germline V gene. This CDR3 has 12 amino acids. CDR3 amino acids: CSAGDRYYEQYF. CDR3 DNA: TGCAGCGCTGGGGACAGATATTACGAGCAGTACTTC.

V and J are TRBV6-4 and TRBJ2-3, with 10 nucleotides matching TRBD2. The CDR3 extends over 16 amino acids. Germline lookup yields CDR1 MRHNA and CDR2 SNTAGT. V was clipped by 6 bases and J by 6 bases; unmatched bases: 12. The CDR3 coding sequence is TGTGCCAGCAGCGCTACTCTAGCGGGGGAAGGGGATACGCAGTATTTT. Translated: CASSATLAGEGDTQYF.

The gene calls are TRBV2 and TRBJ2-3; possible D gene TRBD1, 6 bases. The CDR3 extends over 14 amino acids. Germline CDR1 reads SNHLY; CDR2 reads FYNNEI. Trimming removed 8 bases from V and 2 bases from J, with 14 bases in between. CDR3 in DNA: TGTGCCAGCGATAGGACAGCCAACACAGATACGCAGTATTTT. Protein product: CASDRTANTDTQYF.

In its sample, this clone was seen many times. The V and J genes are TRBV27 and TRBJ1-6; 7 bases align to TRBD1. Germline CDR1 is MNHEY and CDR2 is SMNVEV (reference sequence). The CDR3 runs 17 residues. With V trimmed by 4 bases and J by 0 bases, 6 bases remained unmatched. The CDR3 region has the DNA TGTGCCAGCAGTTCCACAGGGGTCCGCTCCTATAATTCACCCCTCCACTTT. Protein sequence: CASSSTGVRSYNSPLHF.

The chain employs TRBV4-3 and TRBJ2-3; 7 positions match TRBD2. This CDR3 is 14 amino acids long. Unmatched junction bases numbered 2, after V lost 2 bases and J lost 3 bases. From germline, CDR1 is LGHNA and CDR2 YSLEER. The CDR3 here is CASSQMGLTDTQYF. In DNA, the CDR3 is TGCGCCAGCAGCCAAATGGGACTAACAGATACGCAGTATTTT.

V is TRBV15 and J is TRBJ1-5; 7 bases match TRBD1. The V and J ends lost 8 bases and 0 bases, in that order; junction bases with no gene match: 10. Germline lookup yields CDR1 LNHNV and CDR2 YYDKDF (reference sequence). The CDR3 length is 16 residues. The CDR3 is CATRAPRQGSNQPQHF. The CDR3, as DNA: TGTGCCACCCGCGCGCCGCGACAGGGTAGCAATCAGCCCCAGCATTTT.

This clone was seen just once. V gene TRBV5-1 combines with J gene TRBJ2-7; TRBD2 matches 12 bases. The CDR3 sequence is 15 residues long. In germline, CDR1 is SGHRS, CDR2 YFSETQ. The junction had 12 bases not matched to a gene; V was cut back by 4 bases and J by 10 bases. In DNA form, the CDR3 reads TGCGCCAGCAGCCTGCGACTAGCGGGAGATGGAGAACAGTACTTC. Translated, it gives CASSLRLAGDGEQYF.

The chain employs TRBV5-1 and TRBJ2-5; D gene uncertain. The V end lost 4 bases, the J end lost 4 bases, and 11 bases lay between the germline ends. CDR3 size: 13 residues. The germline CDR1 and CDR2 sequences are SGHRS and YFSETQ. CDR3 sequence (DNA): TGCGCCAGCAGCGCCGCTCTAGGAGAGACCCAGTACTTC. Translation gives CASSAALGETQYF.

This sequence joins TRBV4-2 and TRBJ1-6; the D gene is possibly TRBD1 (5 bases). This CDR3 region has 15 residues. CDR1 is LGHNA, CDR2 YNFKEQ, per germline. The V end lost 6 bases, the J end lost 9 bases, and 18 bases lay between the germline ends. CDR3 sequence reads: CASSRVGGEGSPLHF. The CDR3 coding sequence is TGTGCCAGCAGTCGGGTGGGAGGGGAGGGTTCACCCCTCCACTTT.

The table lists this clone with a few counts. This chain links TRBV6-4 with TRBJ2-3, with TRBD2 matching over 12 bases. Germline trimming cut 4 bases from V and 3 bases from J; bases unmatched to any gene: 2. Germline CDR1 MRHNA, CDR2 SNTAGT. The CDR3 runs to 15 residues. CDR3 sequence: CASSALAGGTDTQYF. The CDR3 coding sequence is TGTGCCAGCAGTGCCCTAGCGGGGGGGACAGATACGCAGTATTTT.